A single sample is the source of the 25 T cell receptor beta chains below, sequenced in a study of CD8 T cells in Susac syndrome. RNA in amounts of roughly 0.5 to 1 ug was reverse transcribed with random hexamers. TCRdb re-called the immunoSEQ multiplex PCR reads through MiXCR, storing one row per CDR3 protein. The sample shows about 120,000 distinct CDR3 sequences, around 95% of them seen only once. Sample: CD4+ T cells from PBMCs. These receptors all stem from a human donor in good health.

V gene TRBV29-1 combines with J gene TRBJ1-5; D gene ambiguous. The CDR3 runs 12 residues. CDR1 is SQVTM and CDR2 is ANQGSEA in the germline V gene. V dropped 4 bases and J dropped 9 bases, with 13 bases sitting between them. Here the CDR3 reads CSVAEEDRPQHF. The CDR3 region has the DNA TGCAGCGTTGCCGAGGAGGATCGGCCCCAGCATTTT.

The genes are TRBV2 and TRBJ2-1, with TRBD2 as a possible D gene (5 bases). CDR3 size: 15 residues. V was trimmed by 6 bases and J by 0 bases, leaving 12 bases between them. Germline lookup yields CDR1 SNHLY and CDR2 FYNNEI. CDR3 sequence: CASRTGKGSYNEQFF. In nucleotides, the CDR3 is TGTGCCAGCAGGACGGGGAAGGGCTCCTACAATGAGCAGTTCTTC.

V is TRBV28 and J is TRBJ1-1; unclear D gene. CDR3 size: 14 residues. Germline V gene sequence: CDR1 MDHEN, CDR2 SYDVKM. Trimming took off 4 bases at V and 3 bases at J, with 12 bases between the two ends. The CDR3, as DNA: TGTGCCAGCAGTTCCATCCAGGCCCACACTGAAGCTTTCTTT. Amino acids: CASSSIQAHTEAFF.

J is TRBJ2-1 and V is TRBV12-3 or TRBV12-4, with 7 bases identical to TRBD2. Trimming at V came to 1 base and at J to 8 bases, leaving 5 bases not matched to a gene. CDR3 length equals 14 residues. The DNA for the CDR3 is TGTGCCAGCAGTTTAGTCGGGGGAGGGGATGAGCAGTTCTTC. Translating it yields CASSLVGGGDEQFF.

The chain is built from TRBV18 and TRBJ1-5, with 9 bases lining up with TRBD1. This CDR3 region has 15 residues. Trimming at V came to 3 bases and at J to 4 bases, leaving 4 bases not matched to a gene. In germline, CDR1 is KGHSH, CDR2 LQKENI. The chain's CDR3 is CASSPGTGTNQPQHF. In nucleotides, the CDR3 is TGTGCCAGCTCACCTGGGACAGGGACAAATCAGCCCCAGCATTTT. The whole variable domain, remainder taken from reference TRBV18 and TRBJ1-5, is NAGVMQNPRHLVRRRGQEARLRCSPMKGHSHVYWYRQLPEEGLKFMVYLQKENIIDESGMPKERFSAEFPKEGPSILRIQQVVRGDSAAYFCASSPGTGTNQPQHFGDGTRLSIL.

This clonotype was detected only once. V usage is TRBV3-1 and J usage is TRBJ2-1, with a tentative D call TRBD1 (6 bases). V lost 5 bases, J lost 7 bases, and 15 bases lay in between. This CDR3 contains 14 residues. Germline CDR1 reads LGHDT; CDR2 reads YNNKEL (reference sequence). In DNA, the CDR3 is TGTGCCAGCAGCAAAGCGACAGGACGAAATGAGCAGTTCTTC. Its translation: CASSKATGRNEQFF.

This clonotype was observed once. The rearrangement uses TRBV15 and TRBJ1-1; D not certain. This CDR3 region has 14 residues. Deletions cut 0 bases from V and 5 bases from J, with 10 bases between. Germline assignment: CDR1 LNHNV and CDR2 YYDKDF (reference sequence). For the CDR3, the DNA is TGTGCCACCAGCAGAGATCGAATAGGGACTGAAGCTTTCTTT. As protein: CATSRDRIGTEAFF.

V gene TRBV7-8 combines with J gene TRBJ2-3; 7 bases agree with TRBD2. Trimming at V came to 4 bases and at J to 2 bases, leaving 9 bases not matched to a gene. The CDR3 is 16 residues long. Germline CDR1 is SGHVS and CDR2 is FQNEAQ. The CDR3 loop is CASSSLRGSFTDTQYF. The CDR3 nucleotides read TGTGCCAGCAGCTCACTTCGCGGGAGTTTCACAGATACGCAGTATTTT.

The J gene is TRBJ2-3, the V gene TRBV5-4; no reliable D call. The CDR3 is made up of 15 amino acids. V lost 0 bases to trimming and J lost 2 bases, with 10 bases between them. Per the germline V gene, CDR1 is SGHNT and CDR2 is YYREEE (reference sequence). In DNA form, the CDR3 reads TGTGCCAGCAGCTTGGCTGGGCCCTACACAGATACGCAGTATTTT. It encodes CASSLAGPYTDTQYF.

The chain has TRBV12-3 or TRBV12-4 and TRBJ1-2, with D perhaps TRBD1 (5 bases). Trimming shortened V by 7 bases and J by 8 bases, and 26 bases separated the two germline ends. CDR3 length: 16 residues. CDR3 DNA: TGTGCCAGCACCCACCAACGACAATTGCTGAGGGACGGCTACACCTTC. Translating gives CASTHQRQLLRDGYTF.

The V and J genes are TRBV19 and TRBJ1-1, with D tentatively TRBD1 (5 bases). This CDR3 contains 13 residues. Germline-derived CDR1 and CDR2 are LNHDA and SQIVND (reference sequence). V lost 5 bases and J 4 bases, leaving 11 bases between the germline ends. This CDR3 reads CASSGSGATEAFF. As DNA, the CDR3 is TGTGCCAGTAGTGGATCCGGGGCCACTGAAGCTTTCTTT.

This clonotype was recorded only once. The chain combines TRBV2 with TRBJ2-2; D gene unclear. This CDR3 has 15 amino acids. With 4 bases removed from V and 2 bases from J, the gap between germline ends came to 11 bases. Germline assignment: CDR1 SNHLY and CDR2 FYNNEI. This CDR3 is CASSGQAVNTGELFF. In nucleotides, the CDR3 is TGTGCCAGCAGTGGTCAGGCAGTTAACACCGGGGAGCTGTTTTTT.

CDR3 DNA: TGTGCCAGCAGCCAATTAGGGACTAGCGGGAACACCGGGGAGCTGTTTTTT. Encoded protein: CASSQLGTSGNTGELFF. The V call is TRBV4-2, the J call TRBJ2-2; the match to TRBD2 covers 11 bases. Germline assignment: CDR1 LGHNA and CDR2 YNFKEQ. This CDR3 has 17 amino acids. Germline trimming cut 2 bases from V and 1 base from J; bases unmatched to any gene: 3.

V is TRBV30 and J is TRBJ1-2; TRBD1 is a possible D gene (6 bases). The germline V gene has CDR1 GTSNPN and CDR2 SVGIG (reference sequence). Trimming shortened V by 8 bases and J by 4 bases, and 14 bases separated the two germline ends. CDR3 length equals 12 residues. The CDR3: CAGGRTVYGYTF. CDR3 nucleotide sequence: TGTGCCGGAGGGCGGACAGTCTATGGCTACACCTTC.

V usage is TRBV10-3 and J usage is TRBJ2-7; perhaps TRBD1 as D (6 bases). Germline values: CDR1 ENHRY, CDR2 SYGVKD. This CDR3 comprises 15 residues. V was cut by 5 bases and J by 3 bases, with 17 bases left in between. The CDR3 protein is CAISNHWGRDYEQYF. Here the CDR3 DNA reads TGTGCCATCAGTAACCATTGGGGGCGAGACTACGAGCAGTACTTC.

This clonotype was seen just once. CDR3 sequence reads: CAWSVTDNQPQHF. CDR3 bases: TGTGCCTGGAGTGTTACAGACAATCAGCCCCAGCATTTT. The rearrangement joins TRBV30 to TRBJ1-5; the D is unclear. Germline loops: CDR1 GTSNPN, CDR2 SVGIG (reference sequence). Trimming took 0 bases from V and 3 from J, leaving 6 bases between them. The CDR3 runs 13 residues.

The rearrangement links TRBV13 to TRBJ1-5; 9 bases map to TRBD1. The trim removed 4 bases at V and 5 bases at J, leaving 6 bases unmatched. In germline, CDR1 is PRHDT, CDR2 FYEKMQ (reference sequence). This CDR3 is 15 amino acids long. The DNA of the CDR3 is TGTGCCAGCAGCTCAGGGACAGGGAATCATCAGCCCCAGCATTTT. Its translation: CASSSGTGNHQPQHF.

The rearrangement uses TRBV20-1 and TRBJ2-7; D uncertain. V lost 2 bases and J lost 7, with 12 bases in between. CDR1 DFQATT and CDR2 SNEGSKA come from the germline V gene (reference sequence). This CDR3 has 12 amino acids. The CDR3 nucleotides are TGCAGTGCTAGAAAGTCCCATGAGGAGCAGTACTTC. This encodes CSARKSHEEQYF.

The chain is built from TRBV30 and TRBJ1-6; tentatively, D is TRBD1 (5 bases). The length of the CDR3 is 15 residues. The germline V and J ends were trimmed by 2 bases and 7 bases, with 15 bases remaining between them. Germline V lookup: CDR1 GTSNPN, CDR2 SVGIG (reference sequence). This CDR3 is CAWSRLVRVNSPLHF. As DNA, the CDR3 is TGTGCCTGGAGTCGGTTGGTCAGGGTGAATTCACCCCTCCACTTT.

The V gene is TRBV18, the J gene TRBJ2-2; D is undetermined. Germline V CDR1 and CDR2: KGHSH, LQKENI. The V end lost 3 bases, the J end lost 1 base, and 9 bases lay between the germline ends. This CDR3 spans 15 amino acids. CDR3 amino acids: CASSPNSQNTGELFF. As DNA, the CDR3 is TGTGCCAGCTCACCGAACAGCCAGAACACCGGGGAGCTGTTTTTT. The variable domain in full, with the rest retrieved from reference TRBV18 and TRBJ2-2, is NAGVMQNPRHLVRRRGQEARLRCSPMKGHSHVYWYRQLPEEGLKFMVYLQKENIIDESGMPKERFSAEFPKEGPSILRIQQVVRGDSAAYFCASSPNSQNTGELFFGEGSRLTVL.

This sequence joins TRBV30 and TRBJ2-7; D remains unclear. There are 11 residues in the CDR3. CDR1 GTSNPN and CDR2 SVGIG come from the germline V gene (reference sequence). Trimming stripped 3 bases from V and 6 bases from J, with 9 bases between. CDR3 region: CAWSGASEQYF. The DNA for the CDR3 is TGTGCCTGGAGCGGAGCCAGCGAGCAGTACTTC.

The chain couples TRBV20-1 to TRBJ1-1; D gene unclear. Trimming removed 5 bases from V and 3 bases from J, with 7 bases in between. The CDR3 runs to 11 residues. Germline V gives CDR1 DFQATT, CDR2 SNEGSKA (reference sequence). The CDR3 is CSAAGDTEAFF. The CDR3 DNA reads TGCAGTGCTGCAGGTGACACTGAAGCTTTCTTT.

J is TRBJ2-1 and V is TRBV6-5, with 7 bases fitting TRBD2. The germline V gene has CDR1 MNHEY and CDR2 SVGAGI. V shed 2 bases, J shed 7 bases, and the junction held 23 bases outside the gene matches. This CDR3 is 20 amino acids long. The CDR3 sequence is CASSYQTPSRWGGPVNEQFF. The CDR3 bases are TGTGCCAGCAGTTACCAAACCCCATCACGTTGGGGAGGGCCCGTTAATGAGCAGTTCTTC.

The V call is TRBV12-3 or TRBV12-4, the J call TRBJ2-7; 7 bases align to TRBD2. The CDR3 spans 14 residues. Unmatched junction bases numbered 6, after V lost 5 bases and J lost 2 bases. The CDR3 nucleotides read TGTGCCAGCAGTCTCAGCGGGAAAGCCTACGAGCAGTACTTC. Its protein product is CASSLSGKAYEQYF.

The chain joins TRBV7-9 to TRBJ2-5, with TRBD1 as a possible D gene (6 bases). CDR1 and CDR2 from the germline V gene are SEHNR and FQNEAQ (reference sequence). The V and J ends lost 3 bases and 4 bases respectively, with 15 bases between them. The CDR3 covers 15 residues. The CDR3 sequence is CASSFSLGRGETQYF. DNA of the CDR3: TGTGCCAGCAGCTTTTCTTTGGGCAGGGGAGAGACCCAGTACTTC.